The sequence of this T cell receptor (beta chain) was determined in a study of persistence of HIV-infected CD4 T cells. This clone has more than one count but fewer than ten. Its antigen is not identified. Stimulation used approximately 9.5 ug/mL lysate from CMV-infected fibroblasts. CD40L-negative CD69-negative CD45RO-high memory CD4+ T cells were sorted as populations depleted of antigen-responding cells. The libraries were made with immunoSEQ version 4 in survey mode. The table came from immunoSEQ multiplex PCR; TCRdb's copy has only in-frame clones and leaves some out. The sample has more than 25,000 clones, 78% seen once. Trimming removed 4 bases from V and 8 bases from J; junction bases left unmatched: 8. Germline CDR1 is SGHTA and CDR2 is FQGNSA. This CDR3 has 15 amino acids.

The material sequenced was CD4+ T cells sorted from PBMCs after roughly 20-hour stimulation, taken from a patient who received antiretroviral therapy. This TCR was sampled from an adult woman with HIV who was CMV-seropositive. The chain joins TRBV7-2 to TRBJ1-6, with 7 bases aligning to TRBD1. The CDR3 coding sequence is TGTGCCAGCAGCTCGGACGCAGGACAGGATTCACCCCTCCACTTT. Amino acids: CASSSDAGQDSPLHF.